The 5 T cell receptor beta chains given below trace back to one sample, sequenced in a study of T-cell reconstitution after alpha-beta-depleted transplantation in children. Construction of the TCRbeta library involved unique molecular identifiers. TCRdb passed the PCR reads through MiXCR, listing each CDR3 protein once. Here the sample spans 200,000 or so distinct CDR3 sequences, about 8.2% being singletons. This specimen consisted of PBMCs, mostly from graft donor cells, obtained 360 days after TCRalphabeta/CD19-depleted stem cell transplant. The receptors here all came from a male patient under 10 years old who had a stem cell transplant for acute myeloid leukemia, so the T cells may come from the graft donor.

This clonotype has just a few counts. The chain has TRBV7-2 and TRBJ1-2, with D hard to call. CDR1 is SGHTA, CDR2 FQGNSA, per germline. The CDR3 is made up of 11 amino acids. With 6 bases removed from V and 8 bases from J, the gap between germline ends came to 10 bases. The CDR3 DNA follows: TGTGCCAGCAGTCCCCCTCCAGGCTACACCTTC. This codes for CASSPPPGYTF.

This clonotype was found a few times. The chain has TRBV5-1 and TRBJ2-5, with D perhaps matching TRBD1 (5 bases). The CDR3 sequence is 15 residues long. The V end lost 0 bases, the J end lost 2 bases, and 11 bases lay between the germline ends. The germline gives CDR1 SGHRS, CDR2 YFSETQ. In nucleotides, the CDR3 is TGCGCCAGCAGCTTGGCCTGGCAGGGTCAAGAGACCCAGTACTTC. This gives the protein CASSLAWQGQETQYF.

This clonotype was detected only a few times. The chain has TRBV20-1 and TRBJ2-3, with 8 bases fitting TRBD2. The germline gives CDR1 DFQATT, CDR2 SNEGSKA (reference sequence). J was trimmed by 3 bases and V by 3 bases; bases with no gene match: 8. The length of the CDR3 is 15 residues. This CDR3 is CSASNYGGATDTQYF. CDR3 DNA sequence: TGCAGTGCTAGTAACTACGGGGGGGCAACAGATACGCAGTATTTT.

The chain recombines TRBV20-1 with TRBJ2-4; D is undetermined. CDR3 length equals 17 residues. The germline gives CDR1 DFQATT, CDR2 SNEGSKA (reference sequence). Trimming removed 0 bases at V and 0 bases at J, with 15 bases between. CDR3 nucleotide sequence: TGCAGTGCTAGAGATCCTTTCCGAACAGTAGCCAAAAACATTCAGTACTTC. It specifies CSARDPFRTVAKNIQYF.

This clonotype was picked up a small number of times. V is TRBV10-3 and J is TRBJ2-2, with 9 bases fitting TRBD1. J gave up 4 bases and V 10 bases, and 7 bases lay outside the gene matches. CDR3 length: 14 residues. Looked up from germline, CDR1 is ENHRY and CDR2 is SYGVKD. CDR3 protein: CATGTGSVTGELFF. CDR3 nucleotide sequence: TGTGCCACCGGGACAGGGAGTGTCACCGGGGAGCTGTTTTTT.